The entry that follows covers one T cell receptor (beta chain) sequence. The data originate from a study of shared clonotypes between healthy human individuals. TCRdb's table, derived via immunoSEQ multiplex PCR, lists solely in-frame clones and lacks some. The table includes approximately 110,000 clones, 65% to 75% detected once. The germline gives CDR1 MNHNS, CDR2 SASEGT. Trimming left V 4 bases short and J 7 bases short, with 13 bases between. The CDR3 has 13 amino acids. The chain has TRBV6-1 and TRBJ1-2; D unclear. The sequencing input was memory CD8+ T cells sorted from blood. Indicated subset: CD45RO+ cells pooled with CCR7-negative TemRA cells. This clonotype was sampled from a woman aged 30 to 39 in good health. The CDR3 loop is CASSGAETGGYTF. CDR3 DNA sequence: TGTGCCAGCAGTGGGGCGGAAACGGGTGGCTACACCTTC.